This T cell receptor (beta chain) came from a study of shared T cell receptors in the human thymus. The data were produced by immunoSEQ multiplex PCR, yet TCRdb's version contains in-frame clones alone and is incomplete. Of approximately 730,000 clones in the sample, 70% to 90% were seen once. Trimming at V came to 7 bases and at J to 8 bases, leaving 13 bases not matched to a gene. The CDR3 sequence is 14 residues long. CDR1 and CDR2 (germline): MNHNS, SASEGT. A further study also used this sample, focusing on human thymus T cells. This second study says: Thymic material originated from resections removed in the course of corrective heart surgery.

The sample taken for sequencing was thymocytes. This sequence joins TRBV6-1 and TRBJ1-1; 7 bases are a match to TRBD1. The sequence came from a girl less than two years old with a congenital heart defect. DNA for the CDR3: TGTGCCAGCACCCGGGACAGCCTATCCACCGAAGCTTTCTTT. It is translated as CASTRDSLSTEAFF.